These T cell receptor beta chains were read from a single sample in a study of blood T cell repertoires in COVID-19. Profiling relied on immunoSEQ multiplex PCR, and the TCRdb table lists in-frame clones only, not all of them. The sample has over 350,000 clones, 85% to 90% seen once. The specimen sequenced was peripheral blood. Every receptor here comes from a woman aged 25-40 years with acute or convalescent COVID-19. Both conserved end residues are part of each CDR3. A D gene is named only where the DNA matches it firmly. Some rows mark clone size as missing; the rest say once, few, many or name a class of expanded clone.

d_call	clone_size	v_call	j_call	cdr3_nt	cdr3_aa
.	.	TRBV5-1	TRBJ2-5	TGCGCCAGCAGCGAGCAACCACCGACAGGCCAAGAGACCCAGTACTTC	CASSEQPPTGQETQYF
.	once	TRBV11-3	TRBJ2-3	TGTGCCAGCAGCTTACGGGGGAGCACAGATACGCAGTATTTT	CASSLRGSTDTQYF
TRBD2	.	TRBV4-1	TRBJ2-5	TGCGCCAGCAGCCGGGGGCTAGCGGGGCCGGAGACCCAGTACTTC	CASSRGLAGPETQYF
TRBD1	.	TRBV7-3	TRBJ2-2	TGTGCCAGCAGCTACAGGGGGACCGGGGAGCTGTTTTTT	CASSYRGTGELFF
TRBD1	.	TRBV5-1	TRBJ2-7	TGCGCCAGCAGCTTGGAAGACAGGGGAGGCGAGCAGTACTTC	CASSLEDRGGEQYF
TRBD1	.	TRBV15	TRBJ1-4	TGTGCCACCAGCCCACAACAGGGGGCGAGTGAAAAACTGTTTTTT	CATSPQQGASEKLFF
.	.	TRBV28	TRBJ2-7	TGTGCCAGCAGTTCAACAGGGGAGGCCTACGAGCAGTACTTC	CASSSTGEAYEQYF
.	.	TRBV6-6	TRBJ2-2	TGTGCCACAGAAGTCCCCGGGGAGCTGTTTTTT	CATEVPGELFF
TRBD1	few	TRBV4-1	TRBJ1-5	TGCGCCAGCAGCCAGCGGACAGGGGCAAATCAGCCCCAGCATTTT	CASSQRTGANQPQHF
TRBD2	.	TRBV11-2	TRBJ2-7	TGTGCCAGCAGCCCAAGCGGGGGACAGCAGTACTTC	CASSPSGGQQYF
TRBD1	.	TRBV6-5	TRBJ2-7	TGTGCCAGCAGTACTTTCAGACAGGGCTACGAGCAGTACTTC	CASSTFRQGYEQYF
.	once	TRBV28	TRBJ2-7	TGTGCCAGCAGGCTTGGACACATGAGCTCCTACGAGCAGTACTTC	CASRLGHMSSYEQYF
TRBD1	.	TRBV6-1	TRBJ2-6	TGTGCCAGCAGTGGAACAGGGGTTGGTTCCTCTGGGGCCAACGTCCTGACTTTC	CASSGTGVGSSGANVLTF
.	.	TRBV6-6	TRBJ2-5	TGTGCCAGCAGTTACGTACAAGAGACCCAGTACTTC	CASSYVQETQYF
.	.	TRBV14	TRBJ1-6	TGTGCCAGCAGCCAAGATGGGGGAAGGGAGGTCTCACCCCTCCACTTT	CASSQDGGREVSPLHF
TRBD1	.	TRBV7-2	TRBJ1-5	TGTGCCAGCAGCCCGCAGGGACAGTTGGGAAAACCCCAGCATTTT	CASSPQGQLGKPQHF
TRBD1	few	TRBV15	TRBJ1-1	TGTGCCACCAGCAAGGACAGGGGGAACACTGAAGCTTTCTTT	CATSKDRGNTEAFF
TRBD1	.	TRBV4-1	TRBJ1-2	TGCGCCAGCAGCCCCGGACAGGCGAATCACTATGGCTACACCTTC	CASSPGQANHYGYTF
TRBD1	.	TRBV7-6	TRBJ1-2	TGTGCCAGCAGCTTTCAGACAGGGGTTGACTATGGCTACACCTTC	CASSFQTGVDYGYTF
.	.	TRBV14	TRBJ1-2	TGTGCCAGCAGCCAAGCGATTGTTGCGGGGAGCTACACCTTC	CASSQAIVAGSYTF
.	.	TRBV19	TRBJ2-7	TGTGCCAGTAGCCCCTTTCTTTGGGACTCCATCTACGAGCAGTACTTC	CASSPFLWDSIYEQYF
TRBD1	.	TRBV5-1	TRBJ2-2	TGCGCCAGCAGCTTGTTCACAGGGGCCCAGAACACCGGGGAGCTGTTTTTT	CASSLFTGAQNTGELFF
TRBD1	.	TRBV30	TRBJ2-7	TGTGCCTGGACGGACAGGTTTCGATACGAGCAGTACTTC	CAWTDRFRYEQYF
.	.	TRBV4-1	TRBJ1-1	TGCGCCAGCAGCCAAGATCAGGGCGAAGCTTTCTTT	CASSQDQGEAFF
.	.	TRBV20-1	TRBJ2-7	TGCAGTGCTATGAGTTACGAGCAGTACTTC	CSAMSYEQYF
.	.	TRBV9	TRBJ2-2	TGTGCCAGCAGCCCTCTAGCGATTCTCACCGGGGAGCTGTTTTTT	CASSPLAILTGELFF
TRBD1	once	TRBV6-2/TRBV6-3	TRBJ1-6	TGTGCCAGCAGTAGGGACAGGGGGCGTTCACCCCTCCACTTT	CASSRDRGRSPLHF
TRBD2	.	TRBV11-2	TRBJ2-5	TGTGCCAGCAGCTTAGACCTTAGCGGGGGAGAGACCCAGTACTTC	CASSLDLSGGETQYF
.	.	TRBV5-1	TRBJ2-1	TGCGCCAGCAGCTTGCCCTTGCTGGCAGGGGATCGGAATGAGCAGTTCTTC	CASSLPLLAGDRNEQFF
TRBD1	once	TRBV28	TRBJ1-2	TGTGCCAGCAGTCAGCACTCAGGGGGTATCGGTGGCTACACCTTC	CASSQHSGGIGGYTF
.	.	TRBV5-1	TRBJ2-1	TGCGCCAGCAGCTTGGTAGGGGGTGGAGACAATGAGCAGTTCTTC	CASSLVGGGDNEQFF
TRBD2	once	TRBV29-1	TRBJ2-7	TGCAGCGTCTCCGCGGGGGGGCTTGGCGAGCAGTACTTC	CSVSAGGLGEQYF
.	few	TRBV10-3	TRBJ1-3	TGTGCCATCAGGAACGGGTGGAGGGGAAACACCATATATTTT	CAIRNGWRGNTIYF
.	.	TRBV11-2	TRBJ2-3	TGTGCCAGCAGCTCAACAGGGCCCTACACAGATACGCAGTATTTT	CASSSTGPYTDTQYF
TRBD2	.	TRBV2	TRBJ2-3	TGTGCCAGCAGGGAGCGGGGGGGCACAGATACGCAGTATTTT	CASRERGGTDTQYF
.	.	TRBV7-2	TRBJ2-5	TGTGCCAGCAGCTTAGTGGTGGGGGCCCAAGAGACCCAGTACTTC	CASSLVVGAQETQYF
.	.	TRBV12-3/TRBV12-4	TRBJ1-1	TGTGCCAGCAACGCCGGGGGGAACACTGAAGCTTTCTTT	CASNAGGNTEAFF
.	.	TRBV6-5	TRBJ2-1	TGTGCCACCCATACTAGTTTCTACAATGAGCAGTTCTTC	CATHTSFYNEQFF
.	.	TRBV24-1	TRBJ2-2	TGTGCCACCAGTGTCGCAGACTTAGCGAACACCGGGGAGCTGTTTTTT	CATSVADLANTGELFF
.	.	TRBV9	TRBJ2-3	TGTGCCAGCAGCGTAGCGGGGAGAATCGTAGATACGCAGTATTTT	CASSVAGRIVDTQYF
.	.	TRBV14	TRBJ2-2	TGTGCCAGCAGCCTCCTTAGGGGACAGAACACCGGGGAGCTGTTTTTT	CASSLLRGQNTGELFF
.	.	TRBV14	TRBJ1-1	TGTGCCAGCAGCCAACGAATTCCGGGAGAGATGAACACTGAAGCTTTCTTT	CASSQRIPGEMNTEAFF
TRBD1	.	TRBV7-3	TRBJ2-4	TGTGCCAGCAGCAAGACAGGGGGCCTCAAAAACATTCAGTACTTC	CASSKTGGLKNIQYF
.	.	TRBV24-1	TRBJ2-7	TGTGCCACCAGTGATTCCCAGCGGACTGCGCGGAGGGAGCAGTACTTC	CATSDSQRTARREQYF
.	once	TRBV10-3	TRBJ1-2	TGTGCCATCAGTGAGTCTACGGTTAACTATGGCTACACCTTC	CAISESTVNYGYTF